The entry below gives a single T cell receptor (beta chain) sequence along with its context. The sample is drawn from a study of blood T cell repertoires in COVID-19. Study as a whole: Donors in the United States, Italy and Spain gave samples during acute or convalescent COVID-19. PBMCs, B-cell-depleted T cells, or T cells provided the cDNA or gDNA that made up the material.

Germline V gene data show CDR1 as MDHEN and CDR2 as SYDVKM. CDR3 length: 16 residues. Trimming cost V 5 bases and J 6 bases, with 20 bases left between them. Source study methods: Reference gene primer amplification gave nucleated cell count estimates. Profiled with immunoSEQ multiplex PCR; TCRdb holds only in-frame clones, not every one. The V and J calls and the clone size are those of that table, but D and trimming were determined from the DNA. The repertoire includes roughly 190,000 clones, less than 80% of them detected once, and under 15% sits in the top ten. The sequenced sample was peripheral blood. The TCR comes from a woman aged 50 to 60 with acute or convalescent COVID-19. This chain connects TRBV28 to TRBJ2-1; D possibly corresponds to TRBD2 (6 bases). The CDR3 DNA follows: TGTGCCAGCAGTACCCGACGCCGGGAGAGGGGCAATGAGCAGTTCTTC. Translating it yields CASSTRRRERGNEQFF.